This T cell receptor (beta chain) derives from a study of T cell responses to AZD1222 COVID-19 vaccine. Study results and limitations: White British donors predominated, females outnumbered males, and clonal diversity was possibly underestimated. Elevations in Spike-specific TCR breadth and depth followed administration of two AZD1222 doses.

A note on this clone: Its target is not known.

Generated by immunoSEQ multiplex PCR, the TCRdb table keeps only in-frame clones and is missing some. The sample lists around 190,000 clones; about 90% were seen once. The CDR3 is 15 residues long. Germline values: CDR1 LNHDA, CDR2 SQIVND (reference sequence). With 4 bases clipped from V and 2 bases from J, the junction kept 5 bases outside the gene matches. Whether given at about 4 or about 12 weeks, second doses were pooled. This rearrangement joins TRBV19 to TRBJ1-3; 7 bases line up with TRBD1. The sequenced sample was peripheral blood, obtained 28 days after the second AZD1222 dose. The source is an adult who received the AZD1222 COVID-19 vaccine. For the CDR3, the DNA is TGTGCCAGTAGTACACGACAGGGAACTGGAAACACCATATATTTT. This sequence encodes CASSTRQGTGNTIYF.